Included here is one T cell receptor beta chain sequence, with context. The table lists this clone with a count of one. This clone's antigen is unknown. No much larger clone exists at a distance of one base, and base qualities are not known. These data belong to a study of cytomegalovirus exposure and HLA in healthy donors (TCRdb year 2017). Describing the broader study: In an earlier analysis of approximately 640 of the donors, approximately 300 Gb of sequence data and 120 million or so unique TCR beta sequences from roughly 190 million T cells were reported. All discovery cohort repertoires had been generated on a single sequencing platform. To decide whether each TCR beta V gene segment behaved as functional or pseudogenic, an earlier analysis of some 600 of the donors relied on high-throughput TCR beta sequencing. Genome-wide SNP genotypes for about three fifths of the 666 donors were used in a later genetic analysis, which treated that subset as a discovery cohort. Rather than using new phenotypic data, the later analysis identified candidate immune exposures from TCR beta sequences and from how often those sequences occurred across donors. The T cell repertoires of 666 subjects were profiled by immunosequencing and related to cytomegalovirus serostatus. The study aimed to test whether signatures of past pathogen exposure could be identified by cataloging public T cell receptors. The genetic ancestry cluster associated with self-reported Caucasian donors included 81% of the 398 genotyped donors. To study patterns of TCR occurrence, a later analysis re-analyzed previously published TCR beta repertoires from under 750 donors and added high-resolution HLA genotyping. Among about 370 genotyped donors of the cohort, an average of approximately 240,000 unique TCR beta nucleotide sequences was sequenced per donor, of which about 20% were non-productive. A few DR-DQ haplotypes were treated as single units for association and clustering because of strong linkage in the cohort. Along with the roughly 670-subject first cohort, a separate validation cohort of roughly 110 different subjects was used. To predict cytomegalovirus infection status, the study brought together high-throughput TCR immunosequencing, statistical association of individual TCRs with disease status, and machine learning. Both class I and class II loci were covered by HLA typing, at four-digit resolution. Donor age, sex, ethnicity and CMV serostatus were compiled alongside the repertoire data. An early release covering roughly 600 HLA-typed donors comprised around 300 gigabases of sequencing data and tens of millions of unique TCR sequences. Typing coverage varied by locus: 629-630 donors for A, B, C, DRB1 and DQB1; approximately 520 for DQA1; approximately 610 for DPA1; about 450 for DPB1.

In total, 630 or so healthy bone marrow donors made up the cohort. All cohort members were sampled while nominally healthy, although unrecorded immune exposures were likely present. The donor tested CMV seronegative and was one of the 352 seronegative cohort members. A peripheral blood sample was provided by each donor, and peripheral blood mononuclear cells were used for TCR beta sequencing. Genomic DNA extraction from the blood cell samples was performed with the Qiagen DNeasy Blood Extraction Kit. The library relied on the immunoSEQ multiplex PCR assay. For the multiplex PCR, a mixture combining 60 forward primers for TCR Vbeta segments and 13 reverse primers for TCR Jbeta segments was used. The CDR3 region of rearranged TCR beta genes was amplified from genomic DNA by a multiplex PCR assay. The amplified TCR beta libraries were sequenced on the Illumina HiSeq System as 87-base-pair reads. In the source study's methods: A later analysis counted approximately 74 million unique TCR beta chains across the 600 to 850 repertoires, and 10 million to 12 million of these chains were shared by at least two donors. Raw reads were error-corrected and collapsed into unique sequences by a nearest-neighbor algorithm in which closely related sequences were merged to remove PCR and sequencing errors. To assign V, D and J gene segments, CDR3 sequences were aligned to IMGT reference sequences. For a sequence to be retained, a match of at least six nucleotides to both a V gene segment and a J gene segment was required. A rearrangement was called productive if the CDR3 had no stop codons and remained in frame with V and J, and every other rearrangement was called non-productive. Following IMGT convention, CDR3 was defined as the stretch from the second conserved V-encoded cysteine to the conserved J-encoded phenylalanine. The earlier analysis of roughly 590 of the donors excluded sequences that lacked an unambiguous match to a single V gene segment. An earlier analysis of several hundred of the donors classified V segments as functional when productive rearrangements were above 56.7% and as segregating when the standard deviation between donors was above 5%. A statistical classification framework was built to diagnose cytomegalovirus status from the catalog of TCR beta chain sequences. A later analysis assigned V and J genes by comparing TCR nucleotide sequences with IMGT/GENE-DB human TR gene sequences. The TCRdist pipeline was used in a later analysis to assign CDR3 sequences and most-parsimonious VDJ recombination scenarios. In a later analysis, each TCR beta chain was defined by its CDR3 amino acid sequence together with its V-gene family, and reads without a unique V-gene family were excluded. A later analysis removed 500 to 650 highly shared, low-generation-probability nucleotide sequences to deal with suspected cross-contamination and a sequencing artifact. In a later analysis, a clonal expansion index was calculated for each public chain from normalized within-repertoire ranks of inferred template counts. Generation probabilities in a later analysis came from a VDJ recombination model fitted to out-of-frame rearrangements, and those results were checked against IGoR. In a later analysis, TCR-TCR, TCR-HLA and TCR-CMV co-occurrence was scored with hypergeometric tests, and a repertoire-size bias correction was applied to TCR pairs. In a later analysis, false discovery rates were estimated by permuting HLA or CMV assignments 20 times. In a later analysis, co-occurring TCRs were grouped using DBSCAN, and TCRdist sequence similarity was added for clustering within HLA-allele-positive subsets. Repertoires with fewer than 30,000 or more than 120,000 public chains were left out of co-occurrence clustering, as were a handful of repertoires with anomalous nucleotide sharing. TCRdb provides this immuneACCESS table in a form limited to in-frame rearrangements. Some clones are lacking; in checked studies, under half of them reflect an unresolved V gene, and why the rest are absent is not known. D and trimming were read from the DNA, whereas the V and J calls and clone size are those reported in that table. Here the sample has a few hundred thousand clones; 80% to 90% occur a single time. 2.9% of the sample is in the top ten clones.

General findings and caveats noted by the study authors: A further reported finding was that TCR beta sequences accurately predicted the HLA-A and HLA-B alleles for most subjects in the first cohort. While some public TCRs were present in many individuals, most TCR sequences turned up only very rarely across donors. According to the authors, the approach could potentially be generalized to other disease states and immunological phenotypes. Correlated functional status among segregating V segments might reflect linkage disequilibrium, but an unknown experimental factor could not be ruled out. Because counts were too low, seventeen rarely observed V segments, including chromosome 9 orphons, were excluded from the earlier analysis of 587 of the donors. Because the 87-base-pair reads could not distinguish some IMGT-functional V segments, including TRBV6-2 and TRBV6-3, those segments were excluded. In a later analysis, the rate of TCR association differed among HLA loci, with DRB1 alleles having the most associated TCRs and HLA-C alleles having the fewest. Several of the top co-occurrence clusters appeared to be linked to parvovirus B19, influenza, CMV and Epstein-Barr virus, according to a later analysis. An association between a missense DCLRE1C variant and V-gene and J-gene trimming of TCR beta chains was found in a later genetic analysis and replicated in an independent cohort. The cohort was sequenced for TCR beta chains only, and without alpha or paired-chain data the features that could be detected were limited. A later analysis associated about 16,000 TCR beta sequences with specific HLA alleles at a false discovery rate of 0.05. A cluster of highly shared sequence variants was judged likely to represent a technical artifact of the sequencing pipeline. In a later genetic analysis, fewer N-insertions in productive TCRs were reported among donors in an Asian-associated ancestry cluster than the approximately 630-donor mean. Because some donors lacked HLA typing at each locus, the association tests relied only on the typed subset. Presence/absence analyses assumed roughly uniform sequencing depth across donors, an assumption that may not hold. The study listed 164 TCR beta chains as associated with cytomegalovirus. A later analysis found that HLA-associated TCR beta chains were more clonally expanded and had lower generation probabilities than equally common non-associated chains. In both the original and validation cohorts, the classifier was reported to diagnose cytomegalovirus status with high specificity and sensitivity. According to a later analysis, most CMV-associated TCR beta chains appeared to be HLA-restricted, and the HLA associations seemed to be driven largely by CMV exposure. A few of the identified cytomegalovirus-associated TCR beta chains were confirmed in vitro to be specific for cytomegalovirus antigens. The only immune exposure information available for the cohort was CMV serostatus. Strong co-occurrence of HLA alleles, especially DR and DQ, made assigning TCR associations to individual alleles difficult. An earlier analysis of around 500 of the donors showed that most TCR beta V segments appeared in productive rearrangements either about 87% or about 30% of the time, which broadly matched IMGT annotations.

CDR1 and CDR2, per the germline V gene, are MNHNS and SASEGT. The CDR3 runs 13 residues from the cysteine to the phenylalanine. CDR3 DNA only is kept here, 39 bases in frame from base 1. The germline V and J ends show losses of 8 bases and 11 bases respectively, and no gene match explains 9 bases of the junction. The rearrangement combines TRBV6-1 with TRBJ2-5; 12 nucleotides in the junction match TRBD1. Sequencing was done on a sample of PBMCs. The origin of this receptor is a man aged 30-40 years in good health and CMV-seronegative. The CDR3 protein: CASGDRGLWEQYF. The sequenced DNA: TGTGCCAGCGGGGACAGGGGGCTGTGGGAGCAGTACTTC.